This T cell receptor (beta chain) was recorded in a study of blood T cell repertoires in COVID-19. Cohorts were assigned according to the clinical history that participants reported. Germline lookup yields CDR1 SQVTM and CDR2 ANQGSEA. The V and J ends lost 6 bases and 0 bases, in that order; junction bases with no gene match: 5. The CDR3 is 14 residues long. Only in-frame clones appear in the TCRdb table, and some are missing; sequencing was by immunoSEQ multiplex PCR. The sample has 250,000 or so clones; around 81% are singletons. This sequence was found in a man between 45 and 60 years old who had recovered from COVID-19. The sequencing input was PBMCs or T cells enriched from blood (not recorded which). The chain is built from TRBV29-1 and TRBJ2-1; 7 bases are a match to TRBD2. The CDR3 DNA is TGCAGCGTGGGAGCTAGCGGCTCCTACAATGAGCAGTTCTTC. Translated: CSVGASGSYNEQFF.